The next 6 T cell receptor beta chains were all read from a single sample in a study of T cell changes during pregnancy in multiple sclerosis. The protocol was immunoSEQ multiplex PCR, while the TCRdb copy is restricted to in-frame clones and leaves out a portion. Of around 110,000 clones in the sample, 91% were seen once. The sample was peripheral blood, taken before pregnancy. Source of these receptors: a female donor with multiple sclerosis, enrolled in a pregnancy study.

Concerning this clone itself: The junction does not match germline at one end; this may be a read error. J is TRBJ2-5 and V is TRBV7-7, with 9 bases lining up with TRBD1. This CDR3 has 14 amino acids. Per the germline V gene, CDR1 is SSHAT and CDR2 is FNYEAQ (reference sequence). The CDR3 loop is CASSATGGAETQYF. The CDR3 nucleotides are TGTGCTAGCAGCGCTACAGGGGGCGCGGAGACCCAGTACTTC.

The CDR3 is CASSTLGGRRGTEAFF. In DNA, the CDR3 is TGTGCCAGCAGCACACTAGGCGGGAGGCGCGGGACTGAAGCTTTCTTT. The V gene is TRBV7-3, the J gene TRBJ1-1; no clear D gene. Germline V gene data show CDR1 as SGHTA and CDR2 as FQGTGA. The germline V and J ends were trimmed by 5 bases and 5 bases, with 21 bases remaining between them. The length of the CDR3 is 16 residues.

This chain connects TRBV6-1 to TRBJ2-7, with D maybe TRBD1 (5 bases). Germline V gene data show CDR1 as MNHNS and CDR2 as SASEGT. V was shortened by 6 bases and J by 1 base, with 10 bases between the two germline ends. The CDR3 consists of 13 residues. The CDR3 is CASRKTASYEQYF. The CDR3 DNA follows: TGTGCCAGCAGAAAGACAGCTTCCTACGAGCAGTACTTC.

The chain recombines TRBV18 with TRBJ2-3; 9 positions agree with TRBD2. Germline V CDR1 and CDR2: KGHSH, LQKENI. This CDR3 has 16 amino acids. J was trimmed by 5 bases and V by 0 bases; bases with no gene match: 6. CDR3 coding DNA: TGTGCCAGCTCACCACCGGCGGGGGGGCTTGGAGATACGCAGTATTTT. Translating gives CASSPPAGGLGDTQYF.

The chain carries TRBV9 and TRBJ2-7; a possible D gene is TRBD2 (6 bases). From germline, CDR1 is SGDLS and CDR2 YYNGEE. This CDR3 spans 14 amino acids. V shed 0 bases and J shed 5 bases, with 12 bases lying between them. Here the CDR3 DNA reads TGTGCCAGCAGCGTAGGGGGCGGGACCGACGAGCAGTACTTC. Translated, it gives CASSVGGGTDEQYF.

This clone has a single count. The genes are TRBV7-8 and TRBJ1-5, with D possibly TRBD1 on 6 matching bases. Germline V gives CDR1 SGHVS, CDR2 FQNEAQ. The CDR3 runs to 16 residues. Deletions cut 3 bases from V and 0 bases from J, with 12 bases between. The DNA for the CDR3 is TGTGCCAGCAGCTTCCTACAGGGAGATAGCAATCAGCCCCAGCATTTT. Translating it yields CASSFLQGDSNQPQHF. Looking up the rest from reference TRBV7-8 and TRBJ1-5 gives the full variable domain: GAGVSQSPRYKVAKRGQDVALRCDPISGHVSLFWYQQALGQGPEFLTYFQNEAQLDKSGLPSDRFFAERPEGSVSTLKIQRTQQEDSAVYLCASSFLQGDSNQPQHFGDGTRLSIL.